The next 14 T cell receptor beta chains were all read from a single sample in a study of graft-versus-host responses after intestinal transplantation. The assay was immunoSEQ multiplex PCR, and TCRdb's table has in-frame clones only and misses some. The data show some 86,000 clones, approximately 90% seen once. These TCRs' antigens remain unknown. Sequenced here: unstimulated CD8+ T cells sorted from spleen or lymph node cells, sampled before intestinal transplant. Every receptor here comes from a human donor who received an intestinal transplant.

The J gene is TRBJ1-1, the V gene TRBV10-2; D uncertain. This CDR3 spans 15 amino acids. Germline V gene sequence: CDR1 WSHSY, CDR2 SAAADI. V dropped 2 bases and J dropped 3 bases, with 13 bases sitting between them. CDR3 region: CASSETGSIHTEAFF. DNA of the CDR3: TGCGCCAGCAGTGAGACGGGGTCGATTCACACTGAAGCTTTCTTT.

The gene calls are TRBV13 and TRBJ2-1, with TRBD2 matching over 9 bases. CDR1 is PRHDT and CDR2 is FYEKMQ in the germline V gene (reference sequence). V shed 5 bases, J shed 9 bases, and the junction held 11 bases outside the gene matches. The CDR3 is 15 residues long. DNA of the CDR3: TGTGCCAGCAGCGCGGCGGGGGGGGCGTTAGTTGAGCAGTTCTTC. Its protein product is CASSAAGGALVEQFF.

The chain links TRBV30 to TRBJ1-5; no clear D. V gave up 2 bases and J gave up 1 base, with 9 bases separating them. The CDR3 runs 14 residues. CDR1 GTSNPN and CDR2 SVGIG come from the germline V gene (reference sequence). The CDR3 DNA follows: TGTGCCTGGAGTTACGCGGACAGCAATCAGCCCCAGCATTTT. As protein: CAWSYADSNQPQHF.

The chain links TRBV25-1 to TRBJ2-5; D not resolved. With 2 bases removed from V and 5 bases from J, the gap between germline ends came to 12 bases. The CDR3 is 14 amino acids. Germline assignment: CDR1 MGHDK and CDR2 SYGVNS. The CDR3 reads CASSEDRLEETQYF. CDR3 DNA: TGTGCCAGCAGTGAAGATAGATTAGAGGAGACCCAGTACTTC.

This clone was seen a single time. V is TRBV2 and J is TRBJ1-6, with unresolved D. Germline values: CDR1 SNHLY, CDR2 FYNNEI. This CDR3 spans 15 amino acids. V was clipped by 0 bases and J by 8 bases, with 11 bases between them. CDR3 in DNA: TGTGCCAGCAGTGAAGCTCGGACGGTCCATTCACCCCTCCACTTT. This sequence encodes CASSEARTVHSPLHF.

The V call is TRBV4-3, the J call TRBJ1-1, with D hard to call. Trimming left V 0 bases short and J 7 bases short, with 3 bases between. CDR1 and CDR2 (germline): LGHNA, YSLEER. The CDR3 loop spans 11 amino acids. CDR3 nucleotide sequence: TGCGCCAGCAGCCAAGAGCTTGAAGCTTTCTTT. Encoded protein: CASSQELEAFF.

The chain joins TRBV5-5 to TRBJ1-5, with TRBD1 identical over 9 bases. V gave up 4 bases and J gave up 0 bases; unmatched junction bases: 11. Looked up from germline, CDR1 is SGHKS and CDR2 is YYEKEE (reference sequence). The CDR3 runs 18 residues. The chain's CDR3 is CASSARDRDLYSNQPQHF. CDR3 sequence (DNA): TGTGCCAGCAGCGCTCGGGACAGGGACCTATATAGCAATCAGCCCCAGCATTTT.

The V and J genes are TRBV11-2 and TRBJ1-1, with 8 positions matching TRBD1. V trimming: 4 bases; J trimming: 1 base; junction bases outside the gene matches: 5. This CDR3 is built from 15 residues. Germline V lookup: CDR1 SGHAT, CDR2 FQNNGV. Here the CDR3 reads CASSSQGGANTEAFF. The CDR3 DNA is TGTGCCAGCAGCTCACAGGGGGGGGCGAACACTGAAGCTTTCTTT.

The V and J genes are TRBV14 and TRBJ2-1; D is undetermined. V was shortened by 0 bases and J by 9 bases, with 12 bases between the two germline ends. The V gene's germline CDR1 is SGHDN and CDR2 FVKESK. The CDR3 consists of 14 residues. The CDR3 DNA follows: TGTGCCAGCAGCCAAGATAGGCTTGGTGGTGAGCAGTTCTTC. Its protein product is CASSQDRLGGEQFF.

CDR3 residues: CASSLNIQETQYF. CDR3 sequence (DNA): TGCGCCAGCAGCTTGAACATTCAAGAGACCCAGTACTTC. J is TRBJ2-5 and V is TRBV5-1, with D hard to call. Germline V CDR1 and CDR2: SGHRS, YFSETQ. Between the trimmed V and J ends, which lost 1 base and 2 bases, there was a span of 6 bases. This CDR3 contains 13 residues. Combining the CDR3 with reference TRBV5-1 and TRBJ2-5 gives the whole variable domain KAGVTQTPRYLIKTRGQQVTLSCSPISGHRSVSWYQQTPGQGLQFLFEYFSETQRNKGNFPGRFSGRQFSNSRSEMNVSTLELGDSALYLCASSLNIQETQYFGPGTRLLVL.

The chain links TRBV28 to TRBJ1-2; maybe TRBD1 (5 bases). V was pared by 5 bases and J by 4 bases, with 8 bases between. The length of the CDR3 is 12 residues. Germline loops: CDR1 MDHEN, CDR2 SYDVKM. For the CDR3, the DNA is TGTGCCAGCAGTCGACAGACCTATGGCTACACCTTC. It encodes CASSRQTYGYTF.

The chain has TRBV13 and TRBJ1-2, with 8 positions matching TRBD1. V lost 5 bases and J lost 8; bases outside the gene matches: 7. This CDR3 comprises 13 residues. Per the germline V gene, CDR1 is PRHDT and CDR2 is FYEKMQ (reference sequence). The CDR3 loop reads CASSMDRVEGYTF. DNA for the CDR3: TGTGCCAGCAGCATGGACAGGGTGGAAGGCTACACCTTC.

The CDR3 bases are TGCGCCAGCAGCTTGGCTCTGGGACAGGGTGAGGATTCACCCCTCCACTTT. Its translation: CASSLALGQGEDSPLHF. The chain carries TRBV5-1 and TRBJ1-6, with 9 bases matching TRBD1. In germline, CDR1 is SGHRS, CDR2 YFSETQ. V shed 0 bases, J shed 8 bases, and the junction held 9 bases outside the gene matches. This CDR3 has 17 residues.

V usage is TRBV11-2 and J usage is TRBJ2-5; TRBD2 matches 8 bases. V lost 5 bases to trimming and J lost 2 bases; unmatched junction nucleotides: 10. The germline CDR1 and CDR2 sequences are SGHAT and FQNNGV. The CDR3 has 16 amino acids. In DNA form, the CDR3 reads TGTGCCAGCAGCACCCCCAGCGGGGGACGACAAGAGACCCAGTACTTC. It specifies CASSTPSGGRQETQYF.